The 13 T cell receptor beta chains presented below share a single source sample, sequenced in a study of T cell responses to AZD1222 COVID-19 vaccine. The repertoire was sequenced with immunoSEQ multiplex PCR; TCRdb's copy has only in-frame clones and lacks some. The table has roughly 180,000 clones, roughly nine tenths seen once; the top ten hold 1.5% to 2%. This specimen was peripheral blood, taken 28 days after the second AZD1222 dose. The receptor source for this set is an adult who received the AZD1222 COVID-19 vaccine.

The chain employs TRBV12-3 or TRBV12-4 and TRBJ1-4; D is perhaps TRBD1 (6 bases). The length of the CDR3 is 13 residues. The V end lost 2 bases, the J end lost 7 bases, and 8 bases lay between the germline ends. The CDR3 reads CASSLRDTEKLFF. In nucleotides, the CDR3 is TGTGCCAGCAGTTTAAGGGACACTGAAAAACTGTTTTTT.

The chain links TRBV10-3 to TRBJ1-1; D is ambiguous. The CDR3 has 14 residues. V dropped 0 bases and J dropped 2 bases, with 7 bases sitting between them. Germline V lookup: CDR1 ENHRY, CDR2 SYGVKD. This CDR3 reads CAISESMVNTEAFF. The CDR3 DNA sequence: TGTGCCATCAGTGAGTCGATGGTTAACACTGAAGCTTTCTTT.

The chain combines TRBV6-2 or TRBV6-3 with TRBJ2-4, with 11 bases that match TRBD1. The V gene end was trimmed by 6 bases and the J gene end by 0 bases; junction bases not matched to a gene: 10. The length of the CDR3 is 18 residues. CDR1 MNHEY and CDR2 SVGEGT come from the germline V gene. The CDR3 region is CASSSGTGGLLAKNIQYF. The CDR3 bases are TGTGCCAGCAGCTCCGGGACAGGGGGATTACTAGCCAAAAACATTCAGTACTTC.

This clone was seen a few times. The chain links TRBV18 to TRBJ1-1, with D maybe TRBD1 (5 bases). The CDR3 sequence is 14 residues long. V lost 1 base and J lost 7, with 13 bases in between. Germline V gene lookup returns CDR1 KGHSH and CDR2 LQKENI. CDR3 amino acids: CASSPLGAWGEAFF. CDR3 in DNA: TGTGCCAGCTCACCACTTGGGGCTTGGGGTGAAGCTTTCTTT.

The genes are TRBV10-3 and TRBJ1-1, with a weak D call TRBD1 (6 bases). Trimming left V 2 bases short and J 3 bases short, with 13 bases between. The CDR3 consists of 15 residues. Germline V gene lookup returns CDR1 ENHRY and CDR2 SYGVKD. Here the CDR3 reads CAISEPGGGDTEAFF. The DNA for the CDR3 is TGTGCCATCAGTGAGCCGGGGGGCGGGGACACTGAAGCTTTCTTT.

This rearrangement joins TRBV29-1 to TRBJ2-1; the D gene is possibly TRBD2 (6 bases). V shed 2 bases and J shed 4 bases, with 12 bases lying between them. The CDR3 sequence is 14 residues long. Germline V gene sequence: CDR1 SQVTM, CDR2 ANQGSEA. The CDR3 DNA is TGCAGCGTTGAAACTCAGCGGGCTTACAATGAGCAGTTCTTC. It translates to CSVETQRAYNEQFF.

The rearrangement uses TRBV15 and TRBJ1-4; D is unclear. Germline loops: CDR1 LNHNV, CDR2 YYDKDF (reference sequence). The CDR3 length is 12 residues. Trimming stripped 6 bases from V and 8 bases from J, with 10 bases between. CDR3 amino acids: CATSVQREKLFF. The CDR3 DNA sequence: TGTGCCACCAGTGTACAGCGGGAAAAACTGTTTTTT. Together with reference TRBV15 and TRBJ1-4, the CDR3 gives the full variable domain: DAMVIQNPRYQVTQFGKPVTLSCSQTLNHNVMYWYQQKSSQAPKLLFHYYDKDFNNEADTPDNFQSRRPNTSFCFLDIRSPGLGDTAMYLCATSVQREKLFFGSGTQLSVL.

The chain combines TRBV13 with TRBJ2-1; 15 positions agree with TRBD2. Looked up from germline, CDR1 is PRHDT and CDR2 is FYEKMQ (reference sequence). The ends lost 5 bases at V and 0 bases at J; junction bases unmatched: 8. This CDR3 contains 19 residues. Here the CDR3 DNA reads TGTGCCAGCAGCGCCTCCGGGACTAGCGGGGGGAACTCCTACAATGAGCAGTTCTTC. It specifies CASSASGTSGGNSYNEQFF. The full variable domain, with the rest looked up from reference TRBV13 and TRBJ2-1, is AAGVIQSPRHLIKEKRETATLKCYPIPRHDTVYWYQQGPGQDPQFLISFYEKMQSDKGSIPDRFSAQQFSDYHSELNMSSLELGDSALYFCASSASGTSGGNSYNEQFFGPGTRLTVL.

V is TRBV7-8 and J is TRBJ1-2, with D maybe TRBD1 (6 bases). The CDR3 sequence is 15 residues long. Trimming shortened V by 6 bases and J by 3 bases, and 17 bases separated the two germline ends. Germline lookup yields CDR1 SGHVS and CDR2 FQNEAQ. CDR3 residues: CASSPTHRDDYGYTF. CDR3 bases: TGTGCCAGCAGTCCCACACACAGGGATGACTATGGCTACACCTTC.

This clone was recorded once. The chain couples TRBV10-2 to TRBJ2-6, with 7 bases lining up with TRBD1. Unmatched junction bases numbered 12, after V lost 6 bases and J lost 1 base. CDR3 length: 18 residues. CDR1 is WSHSY, CDR2 SAAADI, per germline. The CDR3 sequence: CASSGTPGQRSGANVLTF. The CDR3 bases are TGCGCCAGCAGCGGAACCCCGGGACAGCGGTCTGGGGCCAACGTCCTGACTTTC.

This sequence joins TRBV28 and TRBJ2-2, with a weak D call TRBD2 (7 bases). The CDR3 extends over 14 amino acids. Trimming cost V 5 bases and J 5 bases, with 12 bases left between them. Germline V gives CDR1 MDHEN, CDR2 SYDVKM. The DNA of the CDR3 is TGTGCCAGCAGTCGAGGGGGGGAGACCGGGGAGCTGTTTTTT. Protein product: CASSRGGETGELFF.

The genes are TRBV7-6 and TRBJ2-7; 7 nucleotides match TRBD1. Germline assignment: CDR1 SGHVS and CDR2 FNYEAQ. Trimming at V came to 4 bases and at J to 2 bases, leaving 2 bases not matched to a gene. The CDR3 spans 13 residues. CDR3 loop: CASSSGQTYEQYF. The CDR3 nucleotides are TGTGCCAGCAGCTCGGGACAGACCTACGAGCAGTACTTC.

The rearrangement uses TRBV7-9 and TRBJ1-1; the D is unclear. Per germline, CDR1 SEHNR and CDR2 FQNEAQ (reference sequence). CDR3 length equals 16 residues. Trimming left V 1 base short and J 4 bases short, with 16 bases between. This CDR3 reads CASSLVGGPLGTEAFF. In nucleotides, the CDR3 is TGTGCCAGCAGCTTAGTAGGAGGGCCTCTGGGCACTGAAGCTTTCTTT.